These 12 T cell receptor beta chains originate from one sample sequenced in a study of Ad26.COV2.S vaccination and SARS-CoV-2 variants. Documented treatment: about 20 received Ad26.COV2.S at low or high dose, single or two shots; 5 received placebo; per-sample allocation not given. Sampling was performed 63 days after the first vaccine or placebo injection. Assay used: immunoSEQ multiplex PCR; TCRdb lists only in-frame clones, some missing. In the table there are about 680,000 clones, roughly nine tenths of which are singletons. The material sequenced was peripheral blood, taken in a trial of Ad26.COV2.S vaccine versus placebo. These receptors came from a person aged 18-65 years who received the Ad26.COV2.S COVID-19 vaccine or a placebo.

The CDR3 DNA follows: TGTGCCAGCAGTGAGGTTGGAGGGGCCAACGTCCTGACTTTC. This encodes CASSEVGGANVLTF. The chain combines TRBV6-2 or TRBV6-3 with TRBJ2-6; D unresolved. Germline V gene lookup returns CDR1 MNHEY and CDR2 SVGEGT. The CDR3 consists of 14 residues. Trimming stripped 5 bases from V and 4 bases from J, with 9 bases between.

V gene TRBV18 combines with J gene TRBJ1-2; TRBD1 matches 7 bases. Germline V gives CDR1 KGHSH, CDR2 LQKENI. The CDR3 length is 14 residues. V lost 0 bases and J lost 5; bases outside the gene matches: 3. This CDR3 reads CASSPPGTVYGYTF. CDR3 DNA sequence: TGTGCCAGCTCACCACCCGGGACAGTATATGGCTACACCTTC.

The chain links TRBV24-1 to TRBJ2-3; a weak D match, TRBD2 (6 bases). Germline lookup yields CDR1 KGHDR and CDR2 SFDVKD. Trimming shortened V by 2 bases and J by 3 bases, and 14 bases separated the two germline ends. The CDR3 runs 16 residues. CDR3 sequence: CATSDSDYKETDTQYF. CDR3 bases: TGTGCCACCAGTGATTCGGACTACAAGGAAACAGATACGCAGTATTTT.

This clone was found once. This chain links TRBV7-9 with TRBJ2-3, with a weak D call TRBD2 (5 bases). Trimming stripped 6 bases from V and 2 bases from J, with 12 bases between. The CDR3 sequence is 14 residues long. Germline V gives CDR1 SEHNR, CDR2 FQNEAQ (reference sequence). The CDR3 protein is CASRWGVNTDTQYF. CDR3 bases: TGTGCCAGCAGGTGGGGAGTAAACACAGATACGCAGTATTTT.

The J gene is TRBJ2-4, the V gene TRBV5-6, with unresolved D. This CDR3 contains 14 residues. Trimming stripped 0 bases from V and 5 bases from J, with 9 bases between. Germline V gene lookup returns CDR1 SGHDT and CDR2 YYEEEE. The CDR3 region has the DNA TGTGCCAGCAGCTTGGCCGGCCGAGAAAACATTCAGTACTTC. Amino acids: CASSLAGRENIQYF.

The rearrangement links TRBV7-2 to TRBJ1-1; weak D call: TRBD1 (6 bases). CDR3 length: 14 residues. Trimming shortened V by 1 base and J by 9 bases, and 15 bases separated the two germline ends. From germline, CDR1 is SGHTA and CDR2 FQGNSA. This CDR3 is CASSLEWGLEKAFF. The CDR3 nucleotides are TGTGCCAGCAGCTTAGAGTGGGGGCTGGAGAAAGCTTTCTTT.

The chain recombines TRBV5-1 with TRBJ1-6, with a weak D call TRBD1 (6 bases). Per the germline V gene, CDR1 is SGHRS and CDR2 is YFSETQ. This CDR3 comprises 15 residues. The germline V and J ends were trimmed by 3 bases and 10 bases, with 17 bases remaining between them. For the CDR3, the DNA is TGCGCCAGCAGCTGGACGACAGGTGTAGGATCACCCCTCCACTTT. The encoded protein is CASSWTTGVGSPLHF.

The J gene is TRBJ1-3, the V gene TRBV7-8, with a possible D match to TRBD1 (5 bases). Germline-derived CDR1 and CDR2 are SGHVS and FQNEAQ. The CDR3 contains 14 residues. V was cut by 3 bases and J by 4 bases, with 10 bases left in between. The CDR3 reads CASSLAGAGNTIYF. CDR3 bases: TGTGCCAGCAGCTTGGCCGGGGCCGGAAACACCATATATTTT.

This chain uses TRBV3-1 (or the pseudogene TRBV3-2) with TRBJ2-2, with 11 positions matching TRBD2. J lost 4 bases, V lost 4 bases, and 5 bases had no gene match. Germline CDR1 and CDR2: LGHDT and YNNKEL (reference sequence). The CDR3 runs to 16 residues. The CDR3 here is CASSPIAGGSTGELFF. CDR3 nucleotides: TGTGCCAGCAGCCCGATAGCGGGAGGGAGCACCGGGGAGCTGTTTTTT.

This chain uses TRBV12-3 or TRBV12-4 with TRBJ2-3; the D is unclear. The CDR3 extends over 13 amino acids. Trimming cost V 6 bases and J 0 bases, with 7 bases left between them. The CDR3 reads CASRPPSTDTQYF. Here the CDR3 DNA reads TGTGCCAGCAGACCCCCAAGCACAGATACGCAGTATTTT.

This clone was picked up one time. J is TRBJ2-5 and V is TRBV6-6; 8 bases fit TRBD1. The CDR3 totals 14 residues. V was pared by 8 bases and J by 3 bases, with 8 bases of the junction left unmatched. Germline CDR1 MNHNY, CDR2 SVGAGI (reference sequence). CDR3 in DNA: TGTGCCAGCCTCCATTCGACAGGGGAAGAGACCCAGTACTTC. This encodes CASLHSTGEETQYF.

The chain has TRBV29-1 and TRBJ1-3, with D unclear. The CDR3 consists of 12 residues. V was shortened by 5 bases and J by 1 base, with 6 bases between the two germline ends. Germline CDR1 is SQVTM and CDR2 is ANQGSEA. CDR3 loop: CSVLTSGNTIYF. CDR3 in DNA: TGCAGCGTTCTCACTTCTGGAAACACCATATATTTT.